Each of the 15 T cell receptor beta chains below was sequenced from the same sample in a study of high-grade serous ovarian cancer treatment subgroups. Tumor tissue was taken before any definitive surgery or chemotherapy was given. Assay: immunoSEQ multiplex PCR; the TCRdb copy retains only in-frame clones and omits some. The table has thousands of clones, about 66% seen once; the top ten hold 14%. The sample taken for sequencing was tumor tissue. The receptor set was obtained from a human donor with high-grade serous ovarian cancer.

The chain uses TRBV2 and TRBJ2-2; D remains unclear. With 7 bases removed from V and 7 bases from J, the gap between germline ends came to 7 bases. The CDR3 contains 11 residues. The V gene's germline CDR1 is SNHLY and CDR2 FYNNEI. This CDR3 reads CASMGNGELFF. The DNA for the CDR3 is TGTGCCAGCATGGGGAACGGGGAGCTGTTTTTT.

The chain uses TRBV30 and TRBJ2-3, with D unresolved. Germline V gene data show CDR1 as GTSNPN and CDR2 as SVGIG (reference sequence). This CDR3 is built from 13 residues. The germline V and J ends were trimmed by 3 bases and 5 bases, with 12 bases remaining between them. Here the CDR3 DNA reads TGTGCCTGGAGAGGCCCGAACGAAGATACGCAGTATTTT. This codes for CAWRGPNEDTQYF.

This clone was seen only a few times. V usage is TRBV7-8 and J usage is TRBJ1-1; D might be TRBD1 (6 bases). Germline V gives CDR1 SGHVS, CDR2 FQNEAQ. This CDR3 region has 15 residues. V was shortened by 4 bases and J by 1 base, with 13 bases between the two germline ends. CDR3 nucleotides: TGTGCCAGCAGCTCGAGGGGGATATGGAACACTGAAGCTTTCTTT. This gives the protein CASSSRGIWNTEAFF.

CDR3 DNA: TGTGCCAGCAGTGTAGGACCGACCTACGAGCAGTACTTC. Its translation is CASSVGPTYEQYF. The rearrangement uses TRBV6-5 and TRBJ2-7; no clear D. Between the trimmed V and J ends, which lost 5 bases and 2 bases, there was a span of 10 bases. Germline assignment: CDR1 MNHEY and CDR2 SVGAGI. This CDR3 is 13 amino acids long.

The rearrangement uses TRBV10-1 and TRBJ2-3, with D possibly being TRBD2 (6 bases). Trimming shortened V by 8 bases and J by 1 base, and 22 bases separated the two germline ends. The CDR3 has 17 residues. The germline CDR1 and CDR2 sequences are WNHNN and SYGVQD (reference sequence). This chain's CDR3 is CASGEAGQHPGTDTQYF. In nucleotides, the CDR3 is TGCGCCAGCGGGGAGGCGGGGCAACATCCTGGCACAGATACGCAGTATTTT.

This clone was observed a handful of times. For the CDR3, the DNA is TGTGCCAGCAGTGCCCACCTCCCCAACAGTTATAATGAAAAACTGTTTTTT. Translating gives CASSAHLPNSYNEKLFF. The chain joins TRBV6-1 to TRBJ1-4; D gene unclear. Trimming cost V 4 bases and J 4 bases, with 19 bases left between them. The CDR3 is 17 residues long. Germline V lookup: CDR1 MNHNS, CDR2 SASEGT.

The chain has TRBV6-1 and TRBJ2-1; unclear D gene. V was trimmed by 6 bases and J by 1 base, leaving 13 bases between them. The germline CDR1 and CDR2 sequences are MNHNS and SASEGT. This CDR3 spans 15 amino acids. In nucleotides, the CDR3 is TGTGCCAGCAGCGGTATTTCTCCATCCTACAATGAGCAGTTCTTC. It encodes CASSGISPSYNEQFF.

The chain combines TRBV29-1 with TRBJ2-1; no clear D. The CDR3 is 10 residues long. Looked up from germline, CDR1 is SQVTM and CDR2 is ANQGSEA. The V end was cut by 3 bases, the J end by 8 bases, with 5 bases between. The chain's CDR3 is CSVDLDEQFF. As DNA, the CDR3 is TGCAGCGTTGACCTTGATGAGCAGTTCTTC.

J is TRBJ2-7 and V is TRBV6-6, with a possible D match to TRBD1 (5 bases). CDR3 size: 16 residues. Trimming pared 0 bases from V and 3 bases from J, leaving 15 bases between. Germline-derived CDR1 and CDR2 are MNHNY and SVGAGI (reference sequence). CDR3 nucleotides: TGTGCCAGCAGTTACTCGTTGGGGCAGAAATTCTACGAGCAGTACTTC. It translates to CASSYSLGQKFYEQYF.

This rearrangement joins TRBV4-2 to TRBJ1-1; weak D call: TRBD1 (5 bases). The length of the CDR3 is 15 residues. Germline V gene sequence: CDR1 LGHNA, CDR2 YNFKEQ. V was trimmed by 5 bases and J by 5 bases, leaving 18 bases between them. In DNA form, the CDR3 reads TGTGCCAGCAGCTTCCGGGGGAGGTTAGGGACTGAAGCTTTCTTT. Its protein product is CASSFRGRLGTEAFF.

Within the sample, this clone is hyperexpanded. The CDR3 loop is CASSWGETGGYTF. In DNA form, the CDR3 reads TGTGCCAGCAGTTGGGGGGAGACGGGAGGCTACACCTTC. The V and J genes are TRBV7-9 and TRBJ1-2; D might be TRBD1 (5 bases). The ends were cut back, 6 bases at V and 8 bases at J, with 16 bases in the middle. The CDR3 extends over 13 amino acids. Looked up from germline, CDR1 is SEHNR and CDR2 is FQNEAQ (reference sequence).

The chain joins TRBV10-3 to TRBJ2-2; 10 bases match TRBD1. Looked up from germline, CDR1 is ENHRY and CDR2 is SYGVKD. V was pared by 6 bases and J by 6 bases, with 4 bases of the junction left unmatched. The CDR3 runs to 14 residues. The chain's CDR3 is CAIRGQGVSGELFF. As DNA, the CDR3 is TGTGCCATCAGAGGACAGGGGGTTTCCGGGGAGCTGTTTTTT.

The chain links TRBV9 to TRBJ2-1; possibly TRBD1 for D (6 bases). This CDR3 has 15 residues. Trimming stripped 4 bases from V and 3 bases from J, with 14 bases between. Per the germline V gene, CDR1 is SGDLS and CDR2 is YYNGEE. The DNA for the CDR3 is TGTGCCAGCAGCTCTCTGGACAGTCACTACAATGAGCAGTTCTTC. This sequence encodes CASSSLDSHYNEQFF.

With regard to this clone: Germline is not matched at one junction end, which may reflect a read error. The V gene is TRBV30, the J gene TRBJ2-1; D not resolved. The germline gives CDR1 GTSNPN, CDR2 SVGIG (reference sequence). The CDR3 loop spans 17 amino acids. Here the CDR3 reads CAWSVSLGSPEYNEQLF. DNA for the CDR3: TGTGCCTGGAGTGTCTCTCTAGGCAGCCCGGAGTACAATGAGCAGCTCTTC.

This rearrangement joins TRBV29-1 to TRBJ2-7; no clear D gene. Trimming took off 5 bases at V and 2 bases at J, with 16 bases between the two ends. This CDR3 region has 14 residues. The germline V gene encodes CDR1 SQVTM and CDR2 ANQGSEA. The CDR3 spells CSVYLPESAYEQYF. The CDR3 DNA is TGCAGCGTTTATCTCCCAGAATCCGCCTACGAGCAGTACTTC.